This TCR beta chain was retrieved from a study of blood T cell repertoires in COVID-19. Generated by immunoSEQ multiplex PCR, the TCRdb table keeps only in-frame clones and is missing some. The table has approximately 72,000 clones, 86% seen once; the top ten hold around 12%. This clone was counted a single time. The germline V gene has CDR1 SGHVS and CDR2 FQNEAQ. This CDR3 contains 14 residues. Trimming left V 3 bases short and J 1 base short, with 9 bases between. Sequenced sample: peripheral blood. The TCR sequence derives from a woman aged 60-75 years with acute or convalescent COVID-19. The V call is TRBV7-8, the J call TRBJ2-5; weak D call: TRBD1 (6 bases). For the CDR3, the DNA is TGTGCCAGCAGCTTTACAGGGTTCCAAGAGACCCAGTACTTC. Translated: CASSFTGFQETQYF.